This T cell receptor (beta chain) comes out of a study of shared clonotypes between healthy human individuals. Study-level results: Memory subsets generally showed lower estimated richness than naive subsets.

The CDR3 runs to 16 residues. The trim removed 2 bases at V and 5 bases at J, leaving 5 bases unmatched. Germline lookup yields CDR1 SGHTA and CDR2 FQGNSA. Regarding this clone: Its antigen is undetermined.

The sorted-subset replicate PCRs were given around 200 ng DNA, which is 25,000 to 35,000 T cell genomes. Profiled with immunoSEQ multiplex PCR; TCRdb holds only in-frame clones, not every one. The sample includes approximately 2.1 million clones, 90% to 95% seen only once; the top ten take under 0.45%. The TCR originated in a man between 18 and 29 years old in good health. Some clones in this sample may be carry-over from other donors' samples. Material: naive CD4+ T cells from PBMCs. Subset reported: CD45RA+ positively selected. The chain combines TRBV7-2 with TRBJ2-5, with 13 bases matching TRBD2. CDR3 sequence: CASSLPRTSGSETQYF. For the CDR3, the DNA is TGTGCCAGCAGCTTACCTAGGACTAGCGGGAGCGAGACCCAGTACTTC.